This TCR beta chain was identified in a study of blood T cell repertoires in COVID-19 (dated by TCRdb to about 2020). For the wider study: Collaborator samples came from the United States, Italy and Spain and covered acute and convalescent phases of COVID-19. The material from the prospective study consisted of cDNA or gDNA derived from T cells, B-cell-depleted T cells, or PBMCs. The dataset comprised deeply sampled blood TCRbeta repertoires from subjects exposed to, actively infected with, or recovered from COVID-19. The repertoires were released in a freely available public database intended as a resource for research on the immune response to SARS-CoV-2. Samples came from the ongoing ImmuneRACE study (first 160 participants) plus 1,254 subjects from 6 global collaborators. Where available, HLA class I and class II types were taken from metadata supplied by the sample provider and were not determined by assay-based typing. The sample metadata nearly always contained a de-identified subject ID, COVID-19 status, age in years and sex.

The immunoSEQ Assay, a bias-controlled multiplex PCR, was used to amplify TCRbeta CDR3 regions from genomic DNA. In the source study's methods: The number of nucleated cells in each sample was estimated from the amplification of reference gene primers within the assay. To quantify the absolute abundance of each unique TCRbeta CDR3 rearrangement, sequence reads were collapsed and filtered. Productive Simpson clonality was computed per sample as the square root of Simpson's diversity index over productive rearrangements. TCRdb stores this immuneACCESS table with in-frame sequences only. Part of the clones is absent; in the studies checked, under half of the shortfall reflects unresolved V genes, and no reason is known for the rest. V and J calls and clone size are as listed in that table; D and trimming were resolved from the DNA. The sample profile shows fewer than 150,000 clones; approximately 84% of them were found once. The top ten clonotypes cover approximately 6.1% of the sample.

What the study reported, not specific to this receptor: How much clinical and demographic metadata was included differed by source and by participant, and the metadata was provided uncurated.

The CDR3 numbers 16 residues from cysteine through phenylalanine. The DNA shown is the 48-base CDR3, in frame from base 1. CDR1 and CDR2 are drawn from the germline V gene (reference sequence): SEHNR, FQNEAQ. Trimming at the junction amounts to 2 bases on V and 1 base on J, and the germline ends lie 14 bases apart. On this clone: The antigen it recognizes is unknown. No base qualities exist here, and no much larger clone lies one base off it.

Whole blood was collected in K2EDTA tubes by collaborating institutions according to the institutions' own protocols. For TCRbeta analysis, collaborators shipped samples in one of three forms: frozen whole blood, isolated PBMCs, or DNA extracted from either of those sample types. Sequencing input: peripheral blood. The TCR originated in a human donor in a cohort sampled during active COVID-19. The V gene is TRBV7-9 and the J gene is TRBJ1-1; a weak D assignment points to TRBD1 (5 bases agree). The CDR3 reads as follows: CASSLPLGRGNTEAFF. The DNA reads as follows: TGTGCCAGCAGCTTACCTCTGGGGAGGGGGAACACTGAAGCTTTCTTT. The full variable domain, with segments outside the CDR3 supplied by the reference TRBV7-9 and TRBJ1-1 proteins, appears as DTGVSQNPRHKITKRGQNVTFRCDPISEHNRLYWYRQTLGQGPEFLTYFQNEAQLEKSRLLSDRFSAERPKGSFSTLEIQRTEQGDSAMYLCASSLPLGRGNTEAFFGQGTRLTVV.